One sample yielded the 11 T cell receptor beta chains listed below, sequenced in a study of breast tumors, draining lymph nodes, adjacent tissues (dated by TCRdb to the mid-2010s). The axillary draining lymph nodes of breast cancer patients were the source of the lymph node samples. Library preparation used multiplex PCR. TCRdb lists the instrument as Illumina HiSeq 2000. TCRdb handled the public reads itself, with Q25 trimming in fastp and clone calling in MiXCR, and kept productive beta chains. One record per CDR3 amino acid sequence lists the most common genes and DNA. In all, the sample holds about 180,000 distinct CDR3 sequences, and 30% to 35% of those were seen once. Around 4.1% of the sample comes from the top ten. The sample was axillary lymph node tissue. The source of these receptors is a female donor with breast cancer. Some clones in this sample may be carry-over from other donors' samples.

V gene TRBV7-2 combines with J gene TRBJ2-3; D is perhaps TRBD2 (6 bases). V lost 3 bases and J lost 0, with 13 bases in between. This CDR3 comprises 16 residues. Germline V lookup: CDR1 SGHTA, CDR2 FQGNSA. The CDR3 nucleotides read TGTGCCAGCAGCTTGCGTAGCGGAGTCAGCACAGATACGCAGTATTTT. Its translation is CASSLRSGVSTDTQYF.

This clonotype was seen a few times. One end of the junction varies from germline; a read error may be responsible. This chain links TRBV12-3 or TRBV12-4 with TRBJ1-2, with D perhaps TRBD1 (5 bases). The CDR3 runs to 13 residues. CDR3 nucleotide sequence: TGTGCCAGCAGCTCGGGACGCTACTATGGCTACGCCTTC. Translated, it gives CASSSGRYYGYAF.

J is TRBJ2-5 and V is TRBV6-5; no clear D. This CDR3 region has 18 residues. Germline V CDR1 and CDR2: MNHEY, SVGAGI. Trimming shortened V by 5 bases and J by 5 bases, and 27 bases separated the two germline ends. The CDR3 DNA is TGTGCCAGCAGTCGCACCGGGCCTACTACACCCTCCCGGGAGACCCAGTACTTC. Translation: CASSRTGPTTPSRETQYF.

This chain links TRBV14 with TRBJ2-5, with 8 bases identical to TRBD1. This CDR3 has 13 amino acids. Germline V gives CDR1 SGHDN, CDR2 FVKESK. V dropped 6 bases and J dropped 5; count of bases not matched to a gene: 5. In DNA form, the CDR3 reads TGTGCCAGCAGTGGATGGGACAGGGAGACCCAGTACTTC. Protein sequence: CASSGWDRETQYF.

This clonotype was found many times. This CDR3 is CASSYLLGAGETQYF. DNA of the CDR3: TGTGCCAGCAGTTACTTACTTGGGGCAGGAGAGACCCAGTACTTC. The rearrangement uses TRBV6-5 and TRBJ2-5, with D possibly TRBD1 on 5 matching bases. The CDR3 has 15 amino acids. The V gene lost 1 base and the J gene lost 4 bases, with 13 bases spanning the gap. Germline lookup yields CDR1 MNHEY and CDR2 SVGAGI.

The chain joins TRBV4-1 to TRBJ2-5, with 12 bases fitting TRBD2. Germline-derived CDR1 and CDR2 are MGHRA and YSYEKL. There are 19 residues in the CDR3. The J segment lost 2 bases and the V segment lost 0 bases, leaving 10 bases of the junction unmatched. The DNA of the CDR3 is TGCGCCAGCAGCCAAGAAGCTAGCGGGAGGGTACAGGGACAAGAGACCCAGTACTTC. Protein: CASSQEASGRVQGQETQYF.

This clonotype was detected only a few times. The gene calls are TRBV11-3 and TRBJ2-2; no definite D call. The CDR3 is 9 amino acids. V lost 7 bases to trimming and J lost 7 bases, with 1 base between them. From germline, CDR1 is SGHNT and CDR2 YENEEA. CDR3 nucleotides: TGTGCCAGCATCGGGGAGCTGTTTTTT. It translates to CASIGELFF.

This clonotype occurred many times. This chain links TRBV4-2 with TRBJ2-2, with 9 bases aligning to TRBD1. This CDR3 is built from 19 residues. Germline assignment: CDR1 LGHNA and CDR2 YNFKEQ. The V and J ends lost 0 bases and 7 bases, in that order; junction bases with no gene match: 15. CDR3 amino acids: CASSQDRAGGTGLIGELFF. The CDR3 DNA reads TGTGCCAGCAGCCAAGATAGGGCTGGTGGGACAGGGCTTATCGGGGAGCTGTTTTTT.

This clonotype was recorded at least ten times. The gene calls are TRBV12-3 or TRBV12-4 and TRBJ2-1; 7 bases line up with TRBD2. V trimming: 3 bases; J trimming: 3 bases; junction bases outside the gene matches: 5. The CDR3 runs 15 residues. The DNA of the CDR3 is TGTGCCAGCAGTTTCGGCGGGGGTTACTACAATGAGCAGTTCTTC. Translated, it gives CASSFGGGYYNEQFF.

To note about this clonotype: The junction departs from the called germline gene at one end, perhaps through a read error. The gene calls are TRBV7-4 and TRBJ1-4; 7 bases fit TRBD1. There are 15 residues in the CDR3. CDR1 SGHVT and CDR2 SQSDAQ come from the germline V gene. The CDR3 protein is CASSWGCGRGGKTVF. The CDR3, as DNA: TGTGCCAGCAGTTGGGGGTGCGGCAGGGGGGGAAAAACTGTTTTT.

This clonotype has ten or more counts. J is TRBJ2-2 and V is TRBV7-9, with 7 bases matching TRBD1. The germline V gene has CDR1 SEHNR and CDR2 FQNEAQ (reference sequence). V dropped 5 bases and J dropped 6; count of bases not matched to a gene: 3. This CDR3 contains 13 residues. The CDR3 spells CASSETGPGELFF. Here the CDR3 DNA reads TGTGCCAGCAGCGAGACAGGGCCCGGGGAGCTGTTTTTT.